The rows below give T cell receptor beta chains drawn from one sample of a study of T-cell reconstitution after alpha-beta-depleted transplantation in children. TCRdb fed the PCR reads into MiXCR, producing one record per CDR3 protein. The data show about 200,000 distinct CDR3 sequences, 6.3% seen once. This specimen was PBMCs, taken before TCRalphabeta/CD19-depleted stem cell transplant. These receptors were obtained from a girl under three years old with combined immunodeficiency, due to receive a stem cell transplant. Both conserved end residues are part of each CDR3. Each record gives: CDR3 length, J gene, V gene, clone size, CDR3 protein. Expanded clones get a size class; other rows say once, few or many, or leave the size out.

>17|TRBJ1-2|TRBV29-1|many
CSATDFLGTGANYGYTF
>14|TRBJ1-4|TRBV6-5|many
CASSFRATNEKLFF
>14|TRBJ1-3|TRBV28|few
CASSIQGGGNTIYF
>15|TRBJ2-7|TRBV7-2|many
CASSFVEREPYEQYF
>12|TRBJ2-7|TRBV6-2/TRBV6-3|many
CASGRGSYEQYF
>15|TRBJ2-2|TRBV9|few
CASSRGQDPTGELFF
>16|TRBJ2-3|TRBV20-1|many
CSAGSLAEGFTDTQYF
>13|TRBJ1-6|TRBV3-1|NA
CASSQEVPWPHHF
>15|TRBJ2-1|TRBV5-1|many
CASSYSGTAYNEQFF
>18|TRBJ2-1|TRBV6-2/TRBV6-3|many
CASSYHPPSGSSYNEQFF
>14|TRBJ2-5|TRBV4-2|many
CASSPGGGVVTQYF
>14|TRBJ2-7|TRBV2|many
CASSEVGRGGEQYF